These 28 T cell receptor beta chains came from one sample sequenced in a study of blood T cell repertoires in COVID-19. Here immunoSEQ multiplex PCR was the method, and the copy in TCRdb shows in-frame clones only, minus some. Here the sample spans roughly 32,000 clones, about nine tenths being singletons. What was sequenced was peripheral blood. These receptors originate from a man aged 80 or over with acute or convalescent COVID-19.

The CDR3 reads CASSLVGLAGALPSTDTQYF. CDR3 DNA: TGCGCCAGCAGCTTGGTAGGACTAGCGGGGGCCCTCCCAAGCACAGATACGCAGTATTTT. The chain recombines TRBV5-1 with TRBJ2-3; 13 bases fit TRBD2. V lost 0 bases, J lost 0 bases, and 10 bases stayed unmatched. The CDR3 length is 20 residues. Germline V gene lookup returns CDR1 SGHRS and CDR2 YFSETQ. Complete variable domain (other parts from reference TRBV5-1 and TRBJ2-3): KAGVTQTPRYLIKTRGQQVTLSCSPISGHRSVSWYQQTPGQGLQFLFEYFSETQRNKGNFPGRFSGRQFSNSRSEMNVSTLELGDSALYLCASSLVGLAGALPSTDTQYFGPGTRLTVL.

This chain joins TRBV28 and TRBJ1-5; D ambiguous. In germline, CDR1 is MDHEN, CDR2 SYDVKM. V was shortened by 1 base and J by 7 bases, with 20 bases between the two germline ends. The CDR3 runs 17 residues. For the CDR3, the DNA is TGTGCCAGCAGTTTATCCCGCCCGACGGCGACAAGACAGCCCCAGCATTTT. It translates to CASSLSRPTATRQPQHF.

The V gene is TRBV5-1, the J gene TRBJ1-1, with 9 bases aligning to TRBD1. Germline V lookup: CDR1 SGHRS, CDR2 YFSETQ. This CDR3 contains 15 residues. J gave up 5 bases and V 4 bases, and 9 bases lay outside the gene matches. The CDR3 DNA reads as TGCGCCAGCAGCCTTAGGGGACAGGGAATAACTGAAGCTTTCTTT. Translated: CASSLRGQGITEAFF.

This clone has only one observation. This sequence joins TRBV27 and TRBJ1-5, with D perhaps matching TRBD1 (5 bases). Germline lookup yields CDR1 MNHEY and CDR2 SMNVEV (reference sequence). The CDR3 sequence is 16 residues long. The V and J ends lost 5 bases and 1 base respectively, with 15 bases between them. This chain's CDR3 is CASSTYGGRSNQPQHF. CDR3 in DNA: TGTGCCAGCAGTACTTATGGGGGGAGAAGCAATCAGCCCCAGCATTTT.

The CDR3 protein is CASSLTGVLYEQYF. CDR3 sequence (DNA): TGCGCCAGCAGCTTGACGGGGGTACTTTACGAGCAGTACTTC. The rearrangement joins TRBV5-1 to TRBJ2-7; D may be TRBD2 (6 bases). V was trimmed by 1 base and J by 4 bases, leaving 12 bases between them. The CDR3 has 14 amino acids. Germline assignment: CDR1 SGHRS and CDR2 YFSETQ.

The J gene is TRBJ1-2, the V gene TRBV14, with D possibly matching TRBD1 (5 bases). V dropped 4 bases and J dropped 4 bases, with 10 bases sitting between them. The germline V gene encodes CDR1 SGHDN and CDR2 FVKESK. CDR3 length: 13 residues. CDR3 nucleotides: TGTGCCAGCAGCCGGAATGGGGCCTATGGCTACACCTTC. Translation gives CASSRNGAYGYTF. The whole variable domain, filled in from reference TRBV14 and TRBJ1-2, reads EAGVTQFPSHSVIEKGQTVTLRCDPISGHDNLYWYRRVMGKEIKFLLHFVKESKQDESGMPNNRFLAERTGGTYSTLKVQPAELEDSGVYFCASSRNGAYGYTFGSGTRLTVV.

The V gene is TRBV28, the J gene TRBJ1-2; TRBD1 is a possible D gene (5 bases). This CDR3 contains 13 residues. Germline CDR1 is MDHEN and CDR2 is SYDVKM. The DNA for the CDR3 is TGTGCTCTTCGGTCCAGGGCTAACTATGGCTACACCTTC. Its translation is CALRSRANYGYTF.

This clone was detected once. One end of the junction is discordant with germline, which a read error may explain. The chain couples TRBV6-1 to TRBJ1-2, with a tentative D call TRBD1 (6 bases). CDR1 MNHNS and CDR2 SASEGT come from the germline V gene. The length of the CDR3 is 13 residues. As DNA, the CDR3 is TGTGCCAGCAGCGAAGCACACAGGGAGGGCTACACCTTC. As protein: CASSEAHREGYTF.

This chain joins TRBV3-1 (or the pseudogene TRBV3-2) and TRBJ2-2; TRBD1 aligns across 11 bases. The CDR3 contains 17 residues. Looked up from germline, CDR1 is LGHDT and CDR2 is YNNKEL (reference sequence). The V gene end was trimmed by 3 bases and the J gene end by 4 bases; junction bases not matched to a gene: 7. In DNA, the CDR3 is TGTGCCAGCAGCCAGGACAGGGGGCGCGGGATCACCGGGGAGCTGTTTTTT. This encodes CASSQDRGRGITGELFF.

The rearrangement links TRBV30 to TRBJ1-2; unclear D gene. Germline V gene data show CDR1 as GTSNPN and CDR2 as SVGIG (reference sequence). V gave up 5 bases and J gave up 8 bases, with 24 bases separating them. This CDR3 spans 15 amino acids. For the CDR3, the DNA is TGTGCCTGGCGGTCCAGCCCGGGCCGCACGGGGGGCTACACCTTC. This gives the protein CAWRSSPGRTGGYTF.

The chain couples TRBV27 to TRBJ2-3; perhaps TRBD2 as D (5 bases). V lost 10 bases and J lost 4, with 15 bases in between. CDR3 length: 13 amino acids. Germline CDR1 MNHEY, CDR2 SMNVEV (reference sequence). Here the CDR3 reads CATGISVADTQYF. In DNA, the CDR3 is TGTGCCACCGGGATATCGGTGGCAGATACGCAGTATTTT.

This chain links TRBV19 with TRBJ2-7; D perhaps matches TRBD1 (6 bases). The V end was cut by 9 bases, the J end by 0 bases, with 30 bases between. This CDR3 has 19 amino acids. Germline loops: CDR1 LNHDA, CDR2 SQIVND (reference sequence). The CDR3 here is CARKSIPSQGTHHSYEQYF. Written as DNA, the CDR3 is TGTGCCAGGAAATCGATACCTTCGCAGGGGACCCATCACTCCTACGAGCAGTACTTC.

The chain carries TRBV7-2 and TRBJ2-3; tentatively, D is TRBD2 (6 bases). Trimming left V 1 base short and J 5 bases short, with 13 bases between. The length of the CDR3 is 15 residues. The germline CDR1 and CDR2 sequences are SGHTA and FQGNSA. The CDR3 nucleotides read TGTGCCAGCAGCTTAGGGGCGGGGTTTGGAGATACGCAGTATTTT. Translated, it gives CASSLGAGFGDTQYF.

The genes are TRBV19 and TRBJ1-2; 10 bases fit TRBD1. Trimming cost V 5 bases and J 2 bases; bases outside gene matches: 11. CDR3 length: 17 residues. The V gene's germline CDR1 is LNHDA and CDR2 SQIVND (reference sequence). The CDR3 region has the DNA TGTGCCAGTAGTTCCGCCAGGGGACAGGGGAAGAACTATGGCTACACCTTC. This encodes CASSSARGQGKNYGYTF.

The J gene is TRBJ1-2, the V gene TRBV7-9; tentatively, D is TRBD1 (5 bases). The CDR3 runs to 15 residues. CDR1 is SEHNR, CDR2 FQNEAQ, per germline (reference sequence). V lost 5 bases and J lost 4, with 17 bases in between. The CDR3 reads CASSPLLGDAYGYTF. The CDR3 region has the DNA TGTGCCAGCAGCCCTCTGTTAGGGGATGCCTATGGCTACACCTTC. The whole variable domain, remainder taken from reference TRBV7-9 and TRBJ1-2, is DTGVSQNPRHKITKRGQNVTFRCDPISEHNRLYWYRQTLGQGPEFLTYFQNEAQLEKSRLLSDRFSAERPKGSFSTLEIQRTEQGDSAMYLCASSPLLGDAYGYTFGSGTRLTVV.

J is TRBJ1-5 and V is TRBV28; possibly TRBD1 for D (6 bases). The CDR3 contains 18 residues. Germline lookup yields CDR1 MDHEN and CDR2 SYDVKM. Between the trimmed V and J ends, which lost 8 bases and 6 bases, there was a span of 29 bases. CDR3 nucleotides: TGTGCCAGCTGGTCGCCAGGGGAGTGGGAAGAAGGATTTCAGCCCCAGCATTTT. Protein: CASWSPGEWEEGFQPQHF.

The genes are TRBV10-1 and TRBJ2-7, with 9 positions matching TRBD2. Germline V CDR1 and CDR2: WNHNN, SYGVQD (reference sequence). J gave up 4 bases and V 0 bases, and 4 bases lay outside the gene matches. The CDR3 is made up of 15 amino acids. This CDR3 reads CASSESVAGAYEQYF. CDR3 DNA: TGCGCCAGCAGTGAGTCGGTAGCGGGGGCGTACGAGCAGTACTTC.

This clone occurred once. The CDR3 nucleotides read TGTGCCAGCAGTGCCCGACTAGCGGGGGGGCCGGCGTCCACAGATACGCAGTATTTT. Translation: CASSARLAGGPASTDTQYF. The chain couples TRBV6-1 to TRBJ2-3; 14 nucleotides agree with TRBD2. From germline, CDR1 is MNHNS and CDR2 SASEGT. After removal of 4 bases from V and 2 bases from J, the junction contained 11 bases not matched to a gene. The CDR3 consists of 19 residues.

This sequence joins TRBV7-3 and TRBJ2-3; 13 nucleotides line up with TRBD2. This CDR3 is built from 18 residues. CDR1 and CDR2 (germline): SGHTA, FQGTGA. V lost 5 bases to trimming and J lost 4 bases; unmatched junction nucleotides: 12. CDR3 region: CASSPLGGTSGIPDTQYF. CDR3 nucleotide sequence: TGTGCCAGCAGCCCCCTCGGGGGGACTAGCGGGATTCCAGATACGCAGTATTTT. Combining the CDR3 with reference TRBV7-3 and TRBJ2-3 gives the whole variable domain GAGVSQTPSNKVTEKGKYVELRCDPISGHTALYWYRQSLGQGPEFLIYFQGTGAADDSGLPNDRFFAVRPEGSVSTLKIQRTERGDSAVYLCASSPLGGTSGIPDTQYFGPGTRLTVL.

In this sample, this clone turned up once. This chain links TRBV4-2 with TRBJ2-3, with 7 bases lining up with TRBD2. V was pared by 0 bases and J by 0 bases, with 12 bases of the junction left unmatched. CDR1 LGHNA and CDR2 YNFKEQ come from the germline V gene. The CDR3 spans 19 residues. CDR3 coding DNA: TGTGCCAGCAGCCAAGATAGTAGGCGGTCTAGCGGTAGCACAGATACGCAGTATTTT. Translating it yields CASSQDSRRSSGSTDTQYF.

The genes are TRBV6-2 or TRBV6-3 and TRBJ1-3; 8 bases match TRBD1. This CDR3 is 15 amino acids long. The germline gives CDR1 MNHEY, CDR2 SVGEGT. Germline trimming cut 5 bases from V and 0 bases from J; bases unmatched to any gene: 3. The CDR3, as DNA: TGTGCCAGCAGTCTGGGACAGGACTCTGGAAACACCATATATTTT. It codes for CASSLGQDSGNTIYF.

This chain links TRBV7-2 with TRBJ1-1; D remains unclear. CDR3 length: 13 residues. CDR1 and CDR2 from the germline V gene are SGHTA and FQGNSA. The ends were cut back, 1 base at V and 4 bases at J, with 7 bases in the middle. The CDR3 sequence: CASSLGVSTEAFF. As DNA, the CDR3 is TGTGCCAGCAGCTTAGGAGTGAGCACTGAAGCTTTCTTT. The variable domain in full, completed from reference TRBV7-2 and TRBJ1-1, reads GAGVSQSPSNKVTEKGKDVELRCDPISGHTALYWYRQSLGQGLEFLIYFQGNSAPDKSGLPSDRFSAERTGGSVSTLTIQRTQQEDSAVYLCASSLGVSTEAFFGQGTRLTVV.

The rearrangement joins TRBV5-1 to TRBJ2-7; 10 bases fit TRBD1. Germline CDR1 reads SGHRS; CDR2 reads YFSETQ. The CDR3 sequence is 15 residues long. The junction had 2 bases not matched to a gene; V was cut back by 0 bases and J by 2 bases. In DNA, the CDR3 is TGCGCCAGCAGCTTGGCCGGACAGGGGGCCTACGAGCAGTACTTC. This encodes CASSLAGQGAYEQYF.

V gene TRBV2 combines with J gene TRBJ2-7, with 7 bases matching TRBD1. The junction had 7 bases not matched to a gene; V was cut back by 6 bases and J by 2 bases. From germline, CDR1 is SNHLY and CDR2 FYNNEI. The CDR3 loop spans 14 amino acids. CDR3 bases: TGTGCCAGCAGACAATCGGGACAGACCTACGAGCAGTACTTC. Translating gives CASRQSGQTYEQYF.

The chain joins TRBV23-1 to TRBJ1-4, with 9 bases identical to TRBD1. TRBV23-1 is flagged as an ORF with uncertain function. The CDR3 spans 15 residues. Trimming cost V 2 bases and J 8 bases; bases outside gene matches: 6. In DNA form, the CDR3 reads TGCGCCAGCAGTCAAAGAACAGGGGGCTGGGAAAAACTGTTTTTT. This sequence encodes CASSQRTGGWEKLFF.

The rearrangement uses TRBV3-1 (or the pseudogene TRBV3-2) and TRBJ2-2; 7 bases match TRBD1. There are 14 residues in the CDR3. J was trimmed by 5 bases and V by 7 bases; bases with no gene match: 7. Germline CDR1 and CDR2: LGHDT and YNNKEL (reference sequence). CDR3 sequence reads: CASTWDSGTGELFF. The CDR3 nucleotides read TGTGCCAGCACCTGGGACAGTGGTACCGGGGAGCTGTTTTTT.

This chain connects TRBV18 to TRBJ1-4; maybe TRBD1 (5 bases). Germline V CDR1 and CDR2: KGHSH, LQKENI. This CDR3 is built from 12 residues. The V and J ends lost 3 bases and 8 bases respectively, with 7 bases between them. The CDR3 loop reads CASSPRTEKLFF. The CDR3 nucleotides read TGTGCCAGCTCACCCAGGACAGAAAAACTGTTTTTT.

The CDR3 loop is CASSPLAGGWGEQFF. DNA for the CDR3: TGTGCCAGTAGTCCCTTAGCGGGTGGCTGGGGGGAGCAGTTCTTC. The chain links TRBV19 to TRBJ2-1; TRBD2 agrees at 7 bases. J lost 10 bases, V lost 5 bases, and 14 bases had no gene match. The length of the CDR3 is 15 residues. Germline V gene data show CDR1 as LNHDA and CDR2 as SQIVND (reference sequence).